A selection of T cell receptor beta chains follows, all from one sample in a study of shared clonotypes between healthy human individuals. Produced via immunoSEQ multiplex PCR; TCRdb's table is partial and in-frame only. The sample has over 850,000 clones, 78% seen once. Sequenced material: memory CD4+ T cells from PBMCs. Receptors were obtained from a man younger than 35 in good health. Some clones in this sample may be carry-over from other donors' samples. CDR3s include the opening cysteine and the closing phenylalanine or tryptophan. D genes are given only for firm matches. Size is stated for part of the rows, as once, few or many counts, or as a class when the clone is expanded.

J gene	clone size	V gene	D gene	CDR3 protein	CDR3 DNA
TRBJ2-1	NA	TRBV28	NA	CASSFWSGNEQFF	TGTGCCAGCAGTTTTTGGTCGGGGAATGAGCAGTTCTTC
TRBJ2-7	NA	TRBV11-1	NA	CASLGSDGEQYF	TGTGCCAGCCTAGGCTCCGACGGCGAGCAGTACTTC
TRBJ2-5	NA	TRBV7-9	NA	CASSFFSDQETQYF	TGTGCCAGCAGCTTTTTTAGCGATCAAGAGACCCAGTACTTC
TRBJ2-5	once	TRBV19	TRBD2	CASSGRLAGEHGGETQYF	TGTGCCAGTAGTGGGAGACTAGCGGGGGAGCACGGTGGCGAGACCCAGTACTTC
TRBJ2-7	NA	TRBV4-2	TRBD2	CASSQERASGRAGEQYF	TGTGCCAGCAGCCAAGAGCGCGCTAGCGGGAGGGCCGGGGAGCAGTACTTC
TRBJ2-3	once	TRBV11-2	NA	CASSLAPAGTDTQYF	TGTGCCAGCAGCTTAGCCCCAGCCGGCACAGATACGCAGTATTTT
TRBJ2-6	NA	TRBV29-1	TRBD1	CSVEARTGTGANVLTF	TGCAGCGTTGAAGCCCGGACAGGGACTGGGGCCAACGTCCTGACTTTC
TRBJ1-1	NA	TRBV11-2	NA	CASSLVRDIEAFF	TGTGCCAGCAGCTTAGTCCGAGACATTGAAGCTTTCTTT
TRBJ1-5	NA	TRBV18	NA	CASSPRGQGPGFSNQPQHF	TGTGCCAGCTCACCTCGCGGACAAGGGCCGGGGTTCAGCAATCAGCCCCAGCATTTT
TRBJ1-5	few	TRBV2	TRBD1	CASSEGPSGGWQPQHF	TGTGCCAGCAGTGAAGGACCGTCAGGGGGTTGGCAGCCCCAGCATTTT
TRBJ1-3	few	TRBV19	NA	CASSLSGTGNTIYF	TGTGCCAGTAGTTTGTCAGGGACTGGAAACACCATATATTTT
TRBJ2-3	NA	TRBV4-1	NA	CASSQGGFTDTQYF	TGCGCCAGCAGCCAAGGGGGGTTCACAGATACGCAGTATTTT
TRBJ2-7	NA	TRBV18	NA	CASSQGGDSYEQYF	TGTGCCAGCTCACAGGGGGGGGACTCCTACGAGCAGTACTTC
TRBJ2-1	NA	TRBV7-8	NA	CASSLGTNEQFF	TGTGCCAGCAGCTTGGGGACCAATGAGCAGTTCTTC
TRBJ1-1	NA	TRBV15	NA	CATSRELMENTEAFF	TGTGCCACCAGCAGAGAATTGATGGAGAACACTGAAGCTTTCTTT
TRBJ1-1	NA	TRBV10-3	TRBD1	CAISGQGVAEAFF	TGTGCCATCAGTGGGCAGGGGGTCGCTGAAGCTTTCTTT
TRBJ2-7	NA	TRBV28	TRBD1	CASSSAGTGRYEQYF	TGTGCCAGCAGTTCAGCCGGGACAGGGAGGTACGAGCAGTACTTC
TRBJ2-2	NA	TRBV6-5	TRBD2	CASSFGLAGTGELFF	TGTGCCAGCAGTTTTGGACTAGCGGGAACCGGGGAGCTGTTTTTT
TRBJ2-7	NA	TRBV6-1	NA	CASSQRTGYEQYF	TGTGCCAGCAGTCAACGGACCGGCTACGAGCAGTACTTC
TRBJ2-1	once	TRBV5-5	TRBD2	CASSGLAGGPAGNEQFF	TGTGCCAGCAGTGGACTAGCGGGAGGGCCCGCTGGAAATGAGCAGTTCTTC
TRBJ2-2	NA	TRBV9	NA	CASSANRGGYGELFF	TGTGCCAGCAGCGCTAACAGGGGAGGCTACGGGGAGCTGTTTTTT
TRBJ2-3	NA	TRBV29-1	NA	CSQLGGADTQYF	TGCAGCCAGCTCGGGGGTGCAGATACGCAGTATTTT
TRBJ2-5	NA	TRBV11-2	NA	CASSLDQDVETQYF	TGTGCCAGCAGCTTAGATCAAGACGTAGAGACCCAGTACTTC
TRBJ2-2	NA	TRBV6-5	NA	CASRNPNTGELFF	TGTGCCAGCCGAAATCCGAACACCGGGGAGCTGTTTTTT
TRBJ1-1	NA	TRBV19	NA	CASSQTRQSRRTEAFF	TGTGCCAGTAGTCAAACCAGACAGTCCAGGCGCACTGAAGCTTTCTTT
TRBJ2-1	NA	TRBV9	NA	CASSVGGTYNEQFF	TGTGCCAGCAGCGTCGGCGGGACCTACAATGAGCAGTTCTTC
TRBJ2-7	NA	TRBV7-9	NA	CASSLVNNEQYF	TGTGCCAGCAGCTTAGTAAATAACGAGCAGTACTTC
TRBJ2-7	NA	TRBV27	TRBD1	CASSKQGAIPYEQYF	TGTGCCAGCAGTAAACAGGGGGCTATTCCCTACGAGCAGTACTTC
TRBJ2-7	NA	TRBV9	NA	CASSARVGNSPGEQYF	TGTGCCAGCAGCGCTCGCGTAGGTAACAGCCCGGGCGAGCAGTACTTC
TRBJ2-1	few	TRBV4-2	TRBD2	CASSLSGSLDNEQFF	TGTGCCAGCAGCCTTAGCGGGAGTCTCGACAATGAGCAGTTCTTC
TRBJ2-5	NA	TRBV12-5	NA	CASGLLNQETQYF	TGTGCTAGTGGTTTGCTGAATCAAGAGACCCAGTACTTC
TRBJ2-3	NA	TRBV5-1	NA	CASSLAPVGTDTQYF	TGCGCCAGCAGCTTGGCGCCAGTCGGCACAGATACGCAGTATTTT